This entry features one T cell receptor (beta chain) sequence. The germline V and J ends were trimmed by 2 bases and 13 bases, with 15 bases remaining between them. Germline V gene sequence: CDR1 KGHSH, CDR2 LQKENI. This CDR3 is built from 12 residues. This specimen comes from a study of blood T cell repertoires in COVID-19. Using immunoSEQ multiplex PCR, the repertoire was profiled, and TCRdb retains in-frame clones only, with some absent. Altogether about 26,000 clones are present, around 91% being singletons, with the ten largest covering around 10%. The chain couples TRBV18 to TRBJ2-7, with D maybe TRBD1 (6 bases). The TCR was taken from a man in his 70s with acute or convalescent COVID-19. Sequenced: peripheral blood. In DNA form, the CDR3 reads TGTGCCAGCTCACCAAACCAGGGGAATAAATACTTC. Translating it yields CASSPNQGNKYF. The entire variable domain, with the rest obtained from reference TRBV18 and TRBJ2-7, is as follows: NAGVMQNPRHLVRRRGQEARLRCSPMKGHSHVYWYRQLPEEGLKFMVYLQKENIIDESGMPKERFSAEFPKEGPSILRIQQVVRGDSAAYFCASSPNQGNKYFGPGTRLTVT.